The rows below give T cell receptor beta chains drawn from one sample of a study of T cell responses to AZD1222 COVID-19 vaccine. TCRdb's table, derived via immunoSEQ multiplex PCR, lists solely in-frame clones and lacks some. The data show tens of thousands of clones, roughly 87% seen once. The sample was peripheral blood, taken 28 days after the second AZD1222 dose. The origin of the receptors is an adult who received the AZD1222 COVID-19 vaccine. Each CDR3 is given with its conserved first and last residue. Fields, in order: D gene, V gene, J gene, clone size, CDR3 DNA, CDR3 protein. The D gene is left open where the match is weak. Clone size appears in some rows only: once, few, many, or a class for an expanded clone.

D gene: TRBD2; V gene: TRBV5-4; J gene: TRBJ2-7; clone size: -; CDR3 DNA: TGTGCCAGCAGCTTGGGACTAGCCTCCTACGAGCAGTACTTC; CDR3 protein: CASSLGLASYEQYF
D gene: -; V gene: TRBV28; J gene: TRBJ1-1; clone size: few; CDR3 DNA: TGTGCCAGCGGGGGACTAGGGGCTTTCTTT; CDR3 protein: CASGGLGAFF
D gene: -; V gene: TRBV2; J gene: TRBJ1-2; clone size: -; CDR3 DNA: TGTGCCAGCAACGGGGTTGAGATGATGACGGACTATGGCTACACCTTC; CDR3 protein: CASNGVEMMTDYGYTF
D gene: -; V gene: TRBV6-5; J gene: TRBJ1-6; clone size: -; CDR3 DNA: TGTGCCAGCAGTCCGACGCAAAATAATTCACCCCTCCACTTT; CDR3 protein: CASSPTQNNSPLHF
D gene: TRBD1; V gene: TRBV24-1; J gene: TRBJ1-2; clone size: -; CDR3 DNA: TGTGCCACCAGTGACACGGACAGGTATGGCTACACCTTC; CDR3 protein: CATSDTDRYGYTF
D gene: -; V gene: TRBV7-9; J gene: TRBJ2-3; clone size: -; CDR3 DNA: TGTGCCAGCAGCTTAGACAGCACAGATACGCAGTATTTT; CDR3 protein: CASSLDSTDTQYF
D gene: -; V gene: TRBV11-2; J gene: TRBJ2-5; clone size: -; CDR3 DNA: TGTGCCAGCAGCTTAGACGAGACCCAGTACTTC; CDR3 protein: CASSLDETQYF
D gene: -; V gene: TRBV9; J gene: TRBJ1-3; clone size: -; CDR3 DNA: TGTGCCAGCAGCGCCCGGGACTCTGGAAACACCATATATTTT; CDR3 protein: CASSARDSGNTIYF
D gene: TRBD1; V gene: TRBV28; J gene: TRBJ1-6; clone size: once; CDR3 DNA: TGTGCCAGCAGTCCCCGGGACAGGGGTGGTTCACCCCTCCACTTT; CDR3 protein: CASSPRDRGGSPLHF
D gene: -; V gene: TRBV28; J gene: TRBJ2-5; clone size: once; CDR3 DNA: TGTGCCAGCAGTGGCCGGGTCAGGGCGTACCAAGAGACCCAGTACTTC; CDR3 protein: CASSGRVRAYQETQYF
D gene: -; V gene: TRBV6-5; J gene: TRBJ1-5; clone size: -; CDR3 DNA: TGTGCCAGCAGCCCGGCGGGGGTCAATCAGCCCCAGCATTTT; CDR3 protein: CASSPAGVNQPQHF
D gene: -; V gene: TRBV30; J gene: TRBJ1-1; clone size: -; CDR3 DNA: TGTGCCTGGAGTATCGAGCCCCACACTGAAGCTTTCTTT; CDR3 protein: CAWSIEPHTEAFF
D gene: TRBD1; V gene: TRBV24-1; J gene: TRBJ1-2; clone size: once; CDR3 DNA: TGTGCCACCAGTGATAGCAGGACAGGGTTGTATGGCTACACCTTC; CDR3 protein: CATSDSRTGLYGYTF
D gene: -; V gene: TRBV14; J gene: TRBJ2-5; clone size: few; CDR3 DNA: TGTGCCAGCAGCCAAGGGACACCCCGGGGGACCCAGTACTTC; CDR3 protein: CASSQGTPRGTQYF
D gene: -; V gene: TRBV9; J gene: TRBJ1-2; clone size: -; CDR3 DNA: TGTGCCAGCAGCGTAGCCCCGTCGGTCCCTGCCTATGGCTACACCTTC; CDR3 protein: CASSVAPSVPAYGYTF
D gene: -; V gene: TRBV7-2; J gene: TRBJ1-2; clone size: -; CDR3 DNA: TGTGCCAGCAGCCCCTGGCGGCAGCCCGTCTATGGCTACACCTTC; CDR3 protein: CASSPWRQPVYGYTF
D gene: TRBD2; V gene: TRBV11-3; J gene: TRBJ2-1; clone size: -; CDR3 DNA: TGTGCCAGCAGCCGCGGGGTAGCGGGAGCGGATGAGCAGTTCTTC; CDR3 protein: CASSRGVAGADEQFF
D gene: TRBD1; V gene: TRBV29-1; J gene: TRBJ2-1; clone size: once; CDR3 DNA: TGCAGCGGGGGACAGCCGAACAATGAGCAGTTCTTC; CDR3 protein: CSGGQPNNEQFF
D gene: -; V gene: TRBV7-7; J gene: TRBJ2-1; clone size: once; CDR3 DNA: TGTGCTAGCAGCTTAGGGACGGCCACCTACAATGAGCAGTTCTTC; CDR3 protein: CASSLGTATYNEQFF
D gene: -; V gene: TRBV21-1; J gene: TRBJ2-7; clone size: -; CDR3 DNA: TGTGCCAGCAGCAGACTCTGTGGGGACCTAGGGACCGGGACAGGGGGCTACGAGCAGTACTTC; CDR3 protein: CASSRLCGDLGTGTGGYEQYF
D gene: -; V gene: TRBV18; J gene: TRBJ2-2; clone size: -; CDR3 DNA: TGTGCCAGCTCACAGGGGTCCAACACCGGGGAGCTGTTTTTT; CDR3 protein: CASSQGSNTGELFF
D gene: -; V gene: TRBV6-1; J gene: TRBJ2-7; clone size: -; CDR3 DNA: TGTGCCAGCAGTGAACCCGGCGAGGGTTACGAGCAGTACTTC; CDR3 protein: CASSEPGEGYEQYF
D gene: -; V gene: TRBV12-3/TRBV12-4; J gene: TRBJ1-1; clone size: -; CDR3 DNA: TGTGCCAGCAGTTTAAAGATGAACACTGAAGCTTTCTTT; CDR3 protein: CASSLKMNTEAFF
D gene: -; V gene: TRBV7-8; J gene: TRBJ1-3; clone size: -; CDR3 DNA: TGTGCCAGCAGCTTGGGGGTATCTGGAAACACCATATATTTT; CDR3 protein: CASSLGVSGNTIYF
D gene: TRBD2; V gene: TRBV5-1; J gene: TRBJ2-3; clone size: -; CDR3 DNA: TGCGCCAGCAGCCCACTAGCGGGAAGCACAGATACGCAGTATTTT; CDR3 protein: CASSPLAGSTDTQYF
D gene: TRBD2; V gene: TRBV7-2; J gene: TRBJ2-1; clone size: -; CDR3 DNA: TGTGCCAGCAGCTTAGAGAGGGCTAGCGGGAACAATGAGCAGTTCTTC; CDR3 protein: CASSLERASGNNEQFF
D gene: -; V gene: TRBV6-5; J gene: TRBJ1-2; clone size: -; CDR3 DNA: TGTGCCAGCGGACAGTGGGTCGGTGGCTACACCTTC; CDR3 protein: CASGQWVGGYTF
D gene: -; V gene: TRBV5-1; J gene: TRBJ2-3; clone size: few; CDR3 DNA: TGCGCCAGCAGGCGTTTGGGGGGAGGCACAGATACGCAGTATTTT; CDR3 protein: CASRRLGGGTDTQYF
D gene: -; V gene: TRBV12-3/TRBV12-4; J gene: TRBJ2-7; clone size: -; CDR3 DNA: TGTGCCAGCAGCCAAAGCTCCTACGAGCAGTACTTC; CDR3 protein: CASSQSSYEQYF
D gene: -; V gene: TRBV7-8; J gene: TRBJ2-5; clone size: -; CDR3 DNA: TGTGCCAGCAGCTTAGCGTGGGTATTTTCCTCAACAGTAGAAGAGACCCAGTACTTC; CDR3 protein: CASSLAWVFSSTVEETQYF
D gene: TRBD2; V gene: TRBV15; J gene: TRBJ2-2; clone size: -; CDR3 DNA: TGTGCCACCAGCAGAGAGGCTAGCGGGAGGGCCACCGGGGAGCTGTTTTTT; CDR3 protein: CATSREASGRATGELFF
D gene: -; V gene: TRBV28; J gene: TRBJ1-5; clone size: -; CDR3 DNA: TGTGCCAGCAAGGTGGGGACGGGCAATCAGCCCCAGCATTTT; CDR3 protein: CASKVGTGNQPQHF
D gene: -; V gene: TRBV7-6; J gene: TRBJ2-2; clone size: -; CDR3 DNA: TGTGCCAGCAGCTTAGGGCGGCGGGAAGGCGGGGAGCTGTTTTTT; CDR3 protein: CASSLGRREGGELFF
D gene: -; V gene: TRBV2; J gene: TRBJ2-2; clone size: -; CDR3 DNA: TGTGCCAGCAGACCGGGACTCAACACCGGGGAGCTGTTTTTT; CDR3 protein: CASRPGLNTGELFF
D gene: TRBD2; V gene: TRBV6-1; J gene: TRBJ2-3; clone size: -; CDR3 DNA: TGTGCCAGCAGTGATCGGAACTCACTAGCGGGAAGCACAGATACGCAGTATTTT; CDR3 protein: CASSDRNSLAGSTDTQYF
D gene: -; V gene: TRBV11-2; J gene: TRBJ2-7; clone size: medium-sized; CDR3 DNA: TGTGCCAGCAGCTTAAATTACGAGCAGTACTTC; CDR3 protein: CASSLNYEQYF
D gene: -; V gene: TRBV3-1/TRBV3-2; J gene: TRBJ1-5; clone size: -; CDR3 DNA: TGTGCCAGCAGCCAAGACAGGGTATCGAATCAGCCCCAGCATTTT; CDR3 protein: CASSQDRVSNQPQHF
D gene: TRBD1; V gene: TRBV5-6; J gene: TRBJ1-2; clone size: -; CDR3 DNA: TGTGCCAGCAGCCGGGGACAGGGTATCTATGGCTACACCTTC; CDR3 protein: CASSRGQGIYGYTF
D gene: TRBD1; V gene: TRBV7-3; J gene: TRBJ2-3; clone size: -; CDR3 DNA: TGTGCCAGCAGCCTAAGAGGGGGCGTGACAGATACGCAGTATTTT; CDR3 protein: CASSLRGGVTDTQYF
D gene: -; V gene: TRBV5-1; J gene: TRBJ2-1; clone size: -; CDR3 DNA: TGCGCCAGCAGCACCCCGTCCAATGAGCAGTTCTTC; CDR3 protein: CASSTPSNEQFF
D gene: -; V gene: TRBV7-9; J gene: TRBJ1-2; clone size: -; CDR3 DNA: TGTGCCAGCAGCGTTAAACAGGGAAATGGCTACACCTTC; CDR3 protein: CASSVKQGNGYTF
D gene: -; V gene: TRBV6-5; J gene: TRBJ2-7; clone size: -; CDR3 DNA: TGTGCCAGCAGGACGACAGAGACCATTTCCTACGAGCAGTACTTC; CDR3 protein: CASRTTETISYEQYF
D gene: -; V gene: TRBV5-1; J gene: TRBJ2-3; clone size: once; CDR3 DNA: TGCGCCAGCAAACGTTCGCGGGGAGGCACAGATACGCAGTATTTT; CDR3 protein: CASKRSRGGTDTQYF
D gene: -; V gene: TRBV6-1; J gene: TRBJ2-7; clone size: -; CDR3 DNA: TGTGCCAGCAGTGAAGGTTGGCAGACTAACTACGAGCAGTACTTC; CDR3 protein: CASSEGWQTNYEQYF
D gene: TRBD1; V gene: TRBV5-8; J gene: TRBJ1-3; clone size: -; CDR3 DNA: TGTGCCAGCAGCCCGAGGGTGACAAAACGGGACAGGGGTTCTGGAAACACCATATATTTT; CDR3 protein: CASSPRVTKRDRGSGNTIYF
D gene: TRBD1; V gene: TRBV28; J gene: TRBJ2-7; clone size: -; CDR3 DNA: TGTGCCAGCTTGGGGGGGACAGGGTTTACGTACGAGCAGTACTTC; CDR3 protein: CASLGGTGFTYEQYF
D gene: TRBD2; V gene: TRBV19; J gene: TRBJ2-6; clone size: few; CDR3 DNA: TGTGCCAGTAGTGCATTAAGGGCTAGCGGGCCCTCTGGGGCCAACGTCCTGACTTTC; CDR3 protein: CASSALRASGPSGANVLTF
D gene: TRBD1; V gene: TRBV14; J gene: TRBJ1-1; clone size: few; CDR3 DNA: TGTGCCAGCAGCCAAAGGACAGGGGCGAACACTGAAGCTTTCTTT; CDR3 protein: CASSQRTGANTEAFF
D gene: TRBD2; V gene: TRBV28; J gene: TRBJ2-1; clone size: -; CDR3 DNA: TGTGCCGGCGGTCGGGGGGTGCCGCAGTTCTTC; CDR3 protein: CAGGRGVPQFF
D gene: -; V gene: TRBV2; J gene: TRBJ1-6; clone size: -; CDR3 DNA: TGTGCCAGCACCCCGGACAAAAGGCCCCTCCTCCACTTT; CDR3 protein: CASTPDKRPLLHF